This passage covers 24 T cell receptor beta chains from one sample sequenced in a study of cytomegalovirus exposure and HLA in healthy donors. 13 Jbeta primers and 60 Vbeta primers were used for the PCR. Clones were sequenced by immunoSEQ multiplex PCR, and TCRdb holds only the in-frame ones, with some missing. The table has over 150,000 clones, roughly 83% seen once. Sequencing was carried out using PBMCs. The receptor source for this set is a boy aged 2 to 10 in good health and CMV-seronegative.

This clone was observed a few times. The chain recombines TRBV25-1 with TRBJ1-6; the match to TRBD1 covers 8 bases. The CDR3 loop spans 16 amino acids. After removal of 4 bases from V and 2 bases from J, the junction contained 4 bases not matched to a gene. Germline CDR1 reads MGHDK; CDR2 reads SYGVNS. CDR3 loop: CASSGQGRTYNSPLHF. The CDR3 coding sequence is TGTGCCAGCAGTGGACAGGGGAGGACCTATAATTCACCCCTCCACTTT.

This clone was recorded only once. The chain carries TRBV15 and TRBJ2-1; TRBD2 is a possible D gene (6 bases). Germline V CDR1 and CDR2: LNHNV, YYDKDF (reference sequence). V was shortened by 0 bases and J by 4 bases, with 10 bases between the two germline ends. The CDR3 runs 15 residues. The CDR3 region is CATSRESSEYNEQFF. For the CDR3, the DNA is TGTGCCACCAGCAGAGAATCTAGCGAGTACAATGAGCAGTTCTTC.

V is TRBV28 and J is TRBJ2-1; TRBD2 might be the D (6 bases). The V end lost 4 bases, the J end lost 5 bases, and 12 bases lay between the germline ends. The germline V gene has CDR1 MDHEN and CDR2 SYDVKM. This CDR3 region has 14 residues. The CDR3 DNA follows: TGTGCCAGCAGTTGGGACTCTGCTAACAATGAGCAGTTCTTC. This gives the protein CASSWDSANNEQFF.

This clone was found once. The rearrangement joins TRBV28 to TRBJ2-1; D might be TRBD2 (6 bases). The CDR3 spans 15 residues. The germline gives CDR1 MDHEN, CDR2 SYDVKM. Deletions cut 7 bases from V and 1 base from J, with 14 bases between. CDR3 sequence reads: CASIPSGPSYNEQFF. CDR3 DNA sequence: TGTGCCAGCATCCCCAGCGGGCCTTCCTACAATGAGCAGTTCTTC.

The chain joins TRBV5-4 to TRBJ2-5; 7 nucleotides agree with TRBD2. This CDR3 spans 15 amino acids. Unmatched junction bases numbered 3, after V lost 0 bases and J lost 1 base. Per germline, CDR1 SGHNT and CDR2 YYREEE (reference sequence). In DNA, the CDR3 is TGTGCCAGCAGCTTGGGCGGGACTACCCAAGAGACCCAGTACTTC. It encodes CASSLGGTTQETQYF.

The rearrangement uses TRBV5-1 and TRBJ2-7; 12 bases map to TRBD1. The CDR3 runs to 14 residues. J gave up 5 bases and V 4 bases, and 4 bases lay outside the gene matches. Germline V gene data show CDR1 as SGHRS and CDR2 as YFSETQ. As DNA, the CDR3 is TGCGCCAGCAGCCCGGGACAGGGGGCTCACGAGCAGTACTTC. Protein product: CASSPGQGAHEQYF.

This sequence joins TRBV5-1 and TRBJ2-7; tentatively, D is TRBD1 (5 bases). The CDR3 is 15 amino acids. Trimming left V 5 bases short and J 7 bases short, with 22 bases between. Germline V gives CDR1 SGHRS, CDR2 YFSETQ. The CDR3 protein is CASRARPGLMGEQYF. The DNA for the CDR3 is TGCGCCAGCAGGGCGCGCCCAGGGTTGATGGGGGAGCAGTACTTC.

The rearrangement uses TRBV29-1 and TRBJ2-1; D not certain. V was shortened by 8 bases and J by 0 bases, with 26 bases between the two germline ends. Germline lookup yields CDR1 SQVTM and CDR2 ANQGSEA. The CDR3 contains 18 residues. The DNA for the CDR3 is TGCAGCCCCGCCGCGAGAGGCCTGACCTGGAGCTCCTACAATGAGCAGTTCTTC. This codes for CSPAARGLTWSSYNEQFF.

The chain couples TRBV29-1 to TRBJ1-2; the D gene is possibly TRBD1 (6 bases). Germline V lookup: CDR1 SQVTM, CDR2 ANQGSEA. The CDR3 runs 13 residues. Trimming stripped 6 bases from V and 5 bases from J, with 16 bases between. For the CDR3, the DNA is TGCAGCGTGAATTTGGGGGCGCGATATGGCTACACCTTC. Protein product: CSVNLGARYGYTF.

The chain has TRBV27 and TRBJ1-2, with D possibly matching TRBD1 (5 bases). The CDR3 spans 15 residues. Deletions cut 1 base from V and 1 base from J, with 10 bases between. Per the germline V gene, CDR1 is MNHEY and CDR2 is SMNVEV (reference sequence). CDR3 nucleotide sequence: TGTGCCAGCAGTTTATGGGGCGGCGGTAACTATGGCTACACCTTC. Translating it yields CASSLWGGGNYGYTF.

V gene TRBV2 combines with J gene TRBJ1-4; 8 bases match TRBD1. Germline V gene lookup returns CDR1 SNHLY and CDR2 FYNNEI. V shed 4 bases and J 7 bases; nucleotides not matched to a gene: 5. This CDR3 spans 14 amino acids. The CDR3 loop is CASSGTGSFEKLFF. DNA of the CDR3: TGTGCCAGCAGTGGGACAGGGAGTTTTGAAAAACTGTTTTTT.

This chain uses TRBV11-3 with TRBJ2-2; 7 bases match TRBD1. With 5 bases clipped from V and 0 bases from J, the junction kept 3 bases outside the gene matches. CDR3 size: 15 residues. Germline lookup yields CDR1 SGHNT and CDR2 YENEEA. CDR3 nucleotides: TGTGCCAGCAGCCGACAGGGCACGAACACCGGGGAGCTGTTTTTT. Translating it yields CASSRQGTNTGELFF.

V usage is TRBV6-5 and J usage is TRBJ1-2; no clear D gene. CDR3 length: 13 residues. CDR1 is MNHEY, CDR2 SVGAGI, per germline. V shed 2 bases and J shed 1 base, with 5 bases lying between them. Written as DNA, the CDR3 is TGTGCCAGCAGTTACATCCTTAACTATGGCTACACCTTC. It codes for CASSYILNYGYTF.

The rearrangement uses TRBV7-9 and TRBJ2-1; 8 positions match TRBD2. Germline V gene lookup returns CDR1 SEHNR and CDR2 FQNEAQ (reference sequence). With 4 bases clipped from V and 0 bases from J, the junction kept 11 bases outside the gene matches. The CDR3 contains 18 residues. The chain's CDR3 is CASSSVPGGGLSYNEQFF. CDR3 in DNA: TGTGCCAGCAGCTCCGTCCCGGGCGGGGGGCTCTCCTACAATGAGCAGTTCTTC.

J is TRBJ1-2 and V is TRBV6-4; weak D call: TRBD1 (6 bases). Germline V gene data show CDR1 as MRHNA and CDR2 as SNTAGT. V shed 6 bases and J shed 4 bases, with 12 bases lying between them. CDR3 length: 13 amino acids. CDR3 sequence reads: CASSPDRSYGYTF. The CDR3 nucleotides read TGTGCCAGCAGCCCTGACAGGTCCTATGGCTACACCTTC.

This chain uses TRBV11-1 with TRBJ2-7; 10 bases map to TRBD2. V lost 5 bases to trimming and J lost 1 base; unmatched junction nucleotides: 2. CDR1 SGHAT and CDR2 FQDESV come from the germline V gene (reference sequence). CDR3 length: 14 residues. The CDR3 DNA sequence: TGTGCCAGCAGCCAAGCGGGAGGGTCCTACGAGCAGTACTTC. Its translation is CASSQAGGSYEQYF.

The chain joins TRBV30 to TRBJ2-7, with D perhaps TRBD1 (5 bases). This CDR3 comprises 12 residues. V lost 7 bases and J lost 0, with 10 bases in between. Germline V CDR1 and CDR2: GTSNPN, SVGIG (reference sequence). The CDR3 region has the DNA TGTGCCTCTTGGGGCAACTCCTACGAGCAGTACTTC. Its protein is CASWGNSYEQYF.

This clone was detected once. V usage is TRBV2 and J usage is TRBJ1-4; 8 bases line up with TRBD1. With 5 bases clipped from V and 3 bases from J, the junction kept 5 bases outside the gene matches. This CDR3 is 15 amino acids long. The germline gives CDR1 SNHLY, CDR2 FYNNEI. The CDR3 loop reads CASSLRTGPNEKLFF. As DNA, the CDR3 is TGTGCCAGCAGTCTTCGGACAGGGCCTAATGAAAAACTGTTTTTT.

The chain joins TRBV18 to TRBJ2-2; TRBD2 matches 14 bases. This CDR3 has 18 amino acids. Germline assignment: CDR1 KGHSH and CDR2 LQKENI. V shed 1 base and J 6 bases; nucleotides not matched to a gene: 7. The CDR3 DNA reads TGTGCCAGCTCACCACGGACTAGCGGGAGGACCGGACCCGGGGAGCTGTTTTTT. The encoded protein is CASSPRTSGRTGPGELFF.

The chain couples TRBV2 to TRBJ2-7; 10 bases agree with TRBD1. The CDR3 is 16 amino acids. After removal of 6 bases from V and 3 bases from J, the junction contained 11 bases not matched to a gene. CDR1 and CDR2 from the germline V gene are SNHLY and FYNNEI. The DNA of the CDR3 is TGTGCCAGCAGAGCCAAGACAGGGGGCGCGCTCTACGAGCAGTACTTC. It yields the protein CASRAKTGGALYEQYF.

The CDR3 DNA reads as TGCGCCAGCAGCTTGGTCTTTGGGCCAAGCAATGAGCAGTTCTTC. This translates into CASSLVFGPSNEQFF. The gene calls are TRBV5-1 and TRBJ2-1; D uncertain. V lost 0 bases and J lost 6, with 13 bases in between. Germline-derived CDR1 and CDR2 are SGHRS and YFSETQ. This CDR3 is 15 amino acids long.

In DNA form, the CDR3 reads TGTGCCAGCAGTCTCCAGACAGGGGTGGGCACAGATACGCAGTATTTT. Its translation is CASSLQTGVGTDTQYF. The gene calls are TRBV5-6 and TRBJ2-3, with TRBD1 matching 8 bases. The CDR3 consists of 16 residues. Germline V gene sequence: CDR1 SGHDT, CDR2 YYEEEE. J gave up 1 base and V 5 bases, and 9 bases lay outside the gene matches.

This clone was picked up a small number of times. The chain is built from TRBV5-6 and TRBJ2-3; 8 nucleotides align to TRBD2. V was clipped by 3 bases and J by 6 bases; unmatched bases: 12. This CDR3 has 16 residues. Germline CDR1 and CDR2: SGHDT and YYEEEE. The CDR3 DNA follows: TGTGCCAGCAGCTGGGCGGGGAGCGGGGGTGGGGATACGCAGTATTTT. It codes for CASSWAGSGGGDTQYF.

The chain joins TRBV4-2 to TRBJ2-3, with D possibly matching TRBD2 (6 bases). The V end was cut by 0 bases, the J end by 6 bases, with 19 bases between. The germline V gene has CDR1 LGHNA and CDR2 YNFKEQ. The CDR3 contains 17 residues. In nucleotides, the CDR3 is TGTGCCAGCAGCCAAGATGTGATAGCGGACTATGGGGATACGCAGTATTTT. Encoded protein: CASSQDVIADYGDTQYF.